Listed below are T cell receptor beta chains from one sample, sequenced in a study of T-cell reconstitution after alpha-beta-depleted transplantation in children. One entry per CDR3 protein results from TCRdb running MiXCR on the PCR reads. The repertoire holds about a million distinct CDR3 sequences, with less than 30% as singletons. The sequencing here drew on PBMCs, mostly from graft donor cells, taken 360 days after TCRalphabeta/CD19-depleted stem cell transplant. These receptors were collected from a boy under two years old who had a stem cell transplant for SCID, so the T cells may come from the graft donor. CDR3s include the opening cysteine and the closing phenylalanine or tryptophan. D genes are given only for firm matches. Clone sizes are given selectively: once, few, many, or a class where the clone is expanded.

D gene: TRBD2
clone size: few
J gene: TRBJ2-7
V gene: TRBV20-1
CDR3 protein: CSARGLAGGNTEQYF
CDR3 DNA: TGCAGTGCCCGGGGACTAGCGGGGGGGAATACGGAGCAGTACTTC

D gene: -
clone size: -
J gene: TRBJ1-5
V gene: TRBV7-9
CDR3 protein: CASSLGEGAGPQHF
CDR3 DNA: TGTGCCAGCAGCTTAGGAGAAGGTGCGGGGCCCCAGCATTTT

D gene: -
clone size: -
J gene: TRBJ2-3
V gene: TRBV15
CDR3 protein: CATSRRGEIRADTQYF
CDR3 DNA: TGTGCCACCAGCCGCCGCGGAGAGATTAGGGCAGATACGCAGTATTTT

D gene: TRBD2
clone size: -
J gene: TRBJ2-7
V gene: TRBV7-9
CDR3 protein: CASSLALAGRIYEQYF
CDR3 DNA: TGTGCCAGCAGTTTAGCACTAGCGGGGCGAATCTACGAGCAGTACTTC

D gene: TRBD1
clone size: -
J gene: TRBJ2-6
V gene: TRBV6-5
CDR3 protein: CASSYQTGSEGANVLTF
CDR3 DNA: TGTGCCAGCAGTTACCAGACAGGGTCGGAAGGGGCCAACGTCCTGACTTTC

D gene: TRBD1
clone size: few
J gene: TRBJ2-3
V gene: TRBV20-1
CDR3 protein: CSARWDGTGVTDTQYF
CDR3 DNA: TGCAGTGCCAGATGGGATGGGACAGGGGTCACAGATACGCAGTATTTT

D gene: -
clone size: -
J gene: TRBJ2-1
V gene: TRBV12-3/TRBV12-4
CDR3 protein: CASSPSRNEQFF
CDR3 DNA: TGTGCCAGCAGTCCCTCGCGGAACGAGCAGTTCTTC

D gene: TRBD1
clone size: many
J gene: TRBJ2-2
V gene: TRBV5-1
CDR3 protein: CASSLDRGNTGELFF
CDR3 DNA: TGCGCCAGCAGCCTGGACAGGGGAAACACCGGGGAGCTGTTTTTT

D gene: -
clone size: -
J gene: TRBJ2-5
V gene: TRBV4-1
CDR3 protein: CASSQVGTGRTQYF
CDR3 DNA: TGCGCCAGCAGCCAAGTTGGGACGGGAAGAACCCAGTACTTC

D gene: -
clone size: -
J gene: TRBJ2-3
V gene: TRBV12-3/TRBV12-4
CDR3 protein: CASSKDLTDTQYF
CDR3 DNA: TGTGCCAGCTCAAAGGACCTCACAGATACGCAGTATTTT

D gene: TRBD1
clone size: few
J gene: TRBJ2-3
V gene: TRBV4-1
CDR3 protein: CASSQEGDREPDTQYF
CDR3 DNA: TGCGCCAGCAGCCAAGAAGGCGACAGGGAACCTGATACGCAGTATTTT

D gene: -
clone size: -
J gene: TRBJ2-7
V gene: TRBV12-3/TRBV12-4
CDR3 protein: CASSYGVNEQYF
CDR3 DNA: TGTGCCAGCAGTTACGGCGTCAACGAGCAGTACTTC

D gene: TRBD2
clone size: few
J gene: TRBJ2-1
V gene: TRBV12-3/TRBV12-4
CDR3 protein: CASSLTSGGAYYSYNEQFF
CDR3 DNA: TGTGCCAGCAGTTTAACTAGCGGGGGGGCCTATTACTCCTACAATGAGCAGTTCTTC

D gene: -
clone size: -
J gene: TRBJ2-3
V gene: TRBV4-2
CDR3 protein: CASSQDREDTQYF
CDR3 DNA: TGTGCCAGCAGCCAGGATCGGGAAGATACGCAGTATTTT

D gene: -
clone size: -
J gene: TRBJ1-5
V gene: TRBV19
CDR3 protein: CASSTRVRQPQHF
CDR3 DNA: TGTGCCAGTAGCACCAGGGTTCGACAGCCCCAGCATTTT

D gene: -
clone size: -
J gene: TRBJ2-3
V gene: TRBV5-6
CDR3 protein: CASSFGSPSTQYF
CDR3 DNA: TGTGCCAGCAGCTTTGGGAGCCCATCAACGCAGTATTTT

D gene: TRBD1
clone size: -
J gene: TRBJ1-1
V gene: TRBV5-1
CDR3 protein: CVSSLKTGGDEAFF
CDR3 DNA: TGCGTCAGCAGCTTGAAGACAGGGGGCGATGAAGCTTTCTTT

D gene: -
clone size: -
J gene: TRBJ1-5
V gene: TRBV5-1
CDR3 protein: CASSFTPGSNQPQHF
CDR3 DNA: TGCGCCAGCAGCTTTACCCCAGGGTCCAATCAGCCCCAGCATTTT

D gene: -
clone size: few
J gene: TRBJ2-1
V gene: TRBV27
CDR3 protein: CASTPSGWGEQFF
CDR3 DNA: TGTGCCAGCACCCCAAGTGGATGGGGTGAGCAGTTCTTC

D gene: TRBD1
clone size: -
J gene: TRBJ2-1
V gene: TRBV9
CDR3 protein: CASSTRGREGEQFF
CDR3 DNA: TGTGCCAGCAGCACCAGGGGGCGCGAAGGTGAGCAGTTCTTC

D gene: TRBD1
clone size: -
J gene: TRBJ2-3
V gene: TRBV28
CDR3 protein: CASSSRTGQGDTQYF
CDR3 DNA: TGTGCCAGCAGTTCTCGGACAGGGCAGGGAGATACGCAGTATTTT

D gene: -
clone size: -
J gene: TRBJ2-3
V gene: TRBV20-1
CDR3 protein: CSAPRAGTSTDTQYF
CDR3 DNA: TGCAGTGCCCCTCGGGCGGGGACTAGCACAGATACGCAGTATTTT

D gene: -
clone size: few
J gene: TRBJ2-1
V gene: TRBV7-2
CDR3 protein: CASSLSTASYNEQFF
CDR3 DNA: TGTGCCAGCAGCTTATCAACAGCCTCCTACAATGAGCAGTTCTTC

D gene: TRBD1
clone size: few
J gene: TRBJ1-1
V gene: TRBV29-1
CDR3 protein: CSVRRDRGQGTEAFF
CDR3 DNA: TGCAGCGTTCGCCGGGACAGGGGGCAGGGCACTGAAGCTTTCTTT

D gene: -
clone size: -
J gene: TRBJ2-5
V gene: TRBV23-1
CDR3 protein: CASSRGSGGQETQYF
CDR3 DNA: TGCGCCAGCAGTCGGGGGTCGGGTGGACAAGAGACCCAGTACTTC

D gene: -
clone size: once
J gene: TRBJ2-6
V gene: TRBV7-9
CDR3 protein: CASSLGTALSGANVLTF
CDR3 DNA: TGTGCCAGCAGCTTAGGGACAGCCCTATCCGGGGCCAACGTCCTGACTTTC

D gene: -
clone size: few
J gene: TRBJ2-1
V gene: TRBV20-1
CDR3 protein: CSARGLDNEQFF
CDR3 DNA: TGCAGTGCTAGAGGTCTAGACAATGAGCAGTTCTTC

D gene: -
clone size: -
J gene: TRBJ2-3
V gene: TRBV3-1
CDR3 protein: CASSQHDSKGDTQYF
CDR3 DNA: TGTGCCAGCAGCCAACACGACTCAAAGGGCGATACGCAGTATTTT

D gene: -
clone size: few
J gene: TRBJ2-7
V gene: TRBV6-1
CDR3 protein: CASRPRDSVVLYEQYF
CDR3 DNA: TGTGCCAGCAGACCCCGAGACAGTGTTGTCCTCTACGAGCAGTACTTC

D gene: TRBD2
clone size: many
J gene: TRBJ2-3
V gene: TRBV10-3
CDR3 protein: CAISARLAGLLDTQYF
CDR3 DNA: TGTGCCATCAGCGCCCGACTAGCGGGGTTACTCGATACGCAGTATTTT

D gene: -
clone size: -
J gene: TRBJ1-6
V gene: TRBV28
CDR3 protein: CASRMRGAGNSPLHF
CDR3 DNA: TGTGCCAGCAGGATGAGGGGGGCTGGTAATTCACCCCTCCACTTT

D gene: -
clone size: few
J gene: TRBJ1-5
V gene: TRBV29-1
CDR3 protein: CSVEDGVSYQPQHF
CDR3 DNA: TGCAGCGTTGAAGATGGGGTGAGTTATCAGCCCCAGCATTTT